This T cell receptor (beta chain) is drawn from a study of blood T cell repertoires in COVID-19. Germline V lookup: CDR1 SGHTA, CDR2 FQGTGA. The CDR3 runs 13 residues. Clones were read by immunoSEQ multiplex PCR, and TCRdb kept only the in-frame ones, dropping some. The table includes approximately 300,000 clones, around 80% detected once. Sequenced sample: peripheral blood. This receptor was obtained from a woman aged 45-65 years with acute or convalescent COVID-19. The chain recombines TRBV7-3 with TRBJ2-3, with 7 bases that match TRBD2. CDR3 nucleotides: TGTGAGCCGAGGCTAGCGGTCGCAGATACGCAGTATTTT. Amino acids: CEPRLAVADTQYF.